What follows are 17 T cell receptor beta chains derived from one specimen sequenced in a study of T-cell reconstitution after alpha-beta-depleted transplantation in children. Preparation of the TCRbeta library used unique molecular identifiers. A single record per CDR3 protein comes from TCRdb applying MiXCR to the PCR reads. The table lists approximately 520,000 distinct CDR3 sequences, approximately 10% of them singletons, with about 15% in the top ten. The sample here was PBMCs, mostly from graft donor cells, taken 180 days after TCRalphabeta/CD19-depleted stem cell transplant. These receptors were taken from a female patient aged 2-9 years who had a stem cell transplant for aplastic anemia, so the T cells may come from the graft donor.

This clonotype has ten or more counts. The chain has TRBV7-9 and TRBJ2-1, with 7 nucleotides matching TRBD1. Germline lookup yields CDR1 SEHNR and CDR2 FQNEAQ (reference sequence). CDR3 length: 15 residues. The ends lost 0 bases at V and 6 bases at J; junction bases unmatched: 5. CDR3 DNA: TGTGCCAGCAGCTTAGCCTTGGGACAGTCCAATGAGCAGTTCTTC. Residues: CASSLALGQSNEQFF.

This chain joins TRBV6-5 and TRBJ1-2; 7 bases are a match to TRBD1. The CDR3 consists of 14 residues. With V trimmed by 2 bases and J by 5 bases, 5 bases remained unmatched. Per the germline V gene, CDR1 is MNHEY and CDR2 is SVGAGI. The CDR3 DNA is TGTGCCAGCAGTTACCGCCACAGGGGATATGGCTACACCTTC. Protein: CASSYRHRGYGYTF.

Ten or more counts support this clonotype. CDR3 sequence: CSARTVSGNTIYF. CDR3 nucleotides: TGCAGCGCCCGGACCGTCTCTGGAAACACCATATATTTT. This sequence joins TRBV29-1 and TRBJ1-3; D call uncertain. CDR3 length: 13 amino acids. Germline assignment: CDR1 SQVTM and CDR2 ANQGSEA. V gave up 7 bases and J gave up 0 bases, with 10 bases separating them.

This clonotype showed up just a few times. V is TRBV29-1 and J is TRBJ1-1; TRBD1 matches at 7 bases. Germline loops: CDR1 SQVTM, CDR2 ANQGSEA. Trimming removed 6 bases from V and 0 bases from J; junction bases left unmatched: 7. The CDR3 length is 14 residues. The DNA of the CDR3 is TGCAGCGTGGCCGACAGGGTCATGAACACTGAAGCTTTCTTT. Protein product: CSVADRVMNTEAFF.

There are many counts of this clonotype. V is TRBV5-5 and J is TRBJ2-1; 7 bases map to TRBD1. Germline V gives CDR1 SGHKS, CDR2 YYEKEE (reference sequence). Trimming at V came to 5 bases and at J to 7 bases, leaving 0 bases not matched to a gene. The CDR3 sequence is 11 residues long. The chain's CDR3 is CASRQGNEQFF. The CDR3 nucleotides are TGTGCCAGCAGACAGGGGAATGAGCAGTTCTTC.

A few counts support this clonotype. CDR3 amino acids: CASSQPGTGGYEQYF. The CDR3 DNA reads TGTGCCAGCAGCCAACCAGGGACAGGAGGGTACGAGCAGTACTTC. V gene TRBV7-2 combines with J gene TRBJ2-7, with TRBD1 identical over 8 bases. The CDR3 spans 15 residues. The germline gives CDR1 SGHTA, CDR2 FQGNSA. Trimming cost V 5 bases and J 4 bases; bases outside gene matches: 10.

This clonotype was observed many times. The chain combines TRBV5-5 with TRBJ1-4, with D tentatively TRBD1 (5 bases). The CDR3 is 15 amino acids. V lost 0 bases and J 7 bases, leaving 13 bases between the germline ends. Per the germline V gene, CDR1 is SGHKS and CDR2 is YYEKEE (reference sequence). Here the CDR3 reads CASSLGGLGGEKLFF. Written as DNA, the CDR3 is TGTGCCAGCAGCTTGGGGGGACTGGGCGGTGAAAAACTGTTTTTT.

This clonotype has a count of ten or more. The V gene is TRBV28, the J gene TRBJ2-3; 9 nucleotides match TRBD2. J lost 6 bases, V lost 8 bases, and 12 bases had no gene match. The length of the CDR3 is 15 residues. The germline gives CDR1 MDHEN, CDR2 SYDVKM. The CDR3 bases are TGTGCCAGCCTGGGGCTAGCGGGACTGAGGGATACGCAGTATTTT. Translated, it gives CASLGLAGLRDTQYF.

This clonotype was detected a few times. V gene TRBV12-3 or TRBV12-4 combines with J gene TRBJ1-1; tentative D call: TRBD1 (5 bases). This CDR3 contains 14 residues. V lost 2 bases to trimming and J lost 0 bases, with 7 bases between them. CDR3 protein: CASSLWGMNTEAFF. The CDR3 bases are TGTGCCAGCAGTTTATGGGGGATGAACACTGAAGCTTTCTTT.

This clonotype has only a few counts. This chain links TRBV6-5 with TRBJ1-3; D is unresolved. The CDR3 sequence is 15 residues long. V was cut by 0 bases and J by 4 bases, with 10 bases left in between. The germline CDR1 and CDR2 sequences are MNHEY and SVGAGI. CDR3: CASSYSEGRGNTIYF. The CDR3 bases are TGTGCCAGCAGTTACTCGGAGGGTAGGGGAAACACCATATATTTT.

This clonotype was found a few times. The chain employs TRBV20-1 and TRBJ2-5; 11 nucleotides match TRBD2. This CDR3 spans 17 amino acids. CDR1 is DFQATT, CDR2 SNEGSKA, per germline (reference sequence). J gave up 3 bases and V 2 bases, and 11 bases lay outside the gene matches. This chain's CDR3 is CSARKGTSGKGEETQYF. DNA of the CDR3: TGCAGTGCTAGAAAAGGGACTAGCGGAAAGGGGGAAGAGACCCAGTACTTC.

In this sample, this clonotype turned up many times. This sequence joins TRBV29-1 and TRBJ2-2; D gene ambiguous. Per the germline V gene, CDR1 is SQVTM and CDR2 is ANQGSEA. Trimming cost V 7 bases and J 1 base, with 7 bases left between them. The CDR3 is 12 residues long. CDR3: CSAPRNTGELFF. In nucleotides, the CDR3 is TGCAGCGCCCCAAGGAACACCGGGGAGCTGTTTTTT.

This clonotype was recorded a few times. The rearrangement links TRBV6-1 to TRBJ2-3; TRBD2 matches at 7 bases. Germline loops: CDR1 MNHNS, CDR2 SASEGT. V shed 6 bases and J 2 bases; nucleotides not matched to a gene: 17. This CDR3 comprises 18 residues. The CDR3 loop is CASRSYLGLAEATDTQYF. In nucleotides, the CDR3 is TGTGCCAGCAGGTCTTACCTAGGGCTAGCGGAGGCCACAGATACGCAGTATTTT.

Many counts were recorded for this clonotype. The chain links TRBV7-2 to TRBJ2-1; D ambiguous. The CDR3 length is 12 residues. Trimming left V 5 bases short and J 9 bases short, with 11 bases between. Per the germline V gene, CDR1 is SGHTA and CDR2 is FQGNSA. CDR3 DNA: TGTGCCAGCAGCCCTGGGGTGGGTGAGCAGTTCTTC. This translates into CASSPGVGEQFF.

V and J are TRBV27 and TRBJ2-7; TRBD2 agrees at 8 bases. CDR1 MNHEY and CDR2 SMNVEV come from the germline V gene (reference sequence). The CDR3 is 15 amino acids. The J segment lost 3 bases and the V segment lost 6 bases, leaving 10 bases of the junction unmatched. Here the CDR3 reads CASSSRLASCYEQYF. CDR3 nucleotides: TGTGCCAGCAGCTCCCGACTAGCGTCCTGCTACGAGCAGTACTTC.

The table lists this clonotype with a few counts. The chain joins TRBV25-1 to TRBJ1-2, with 8 bases lining up with TRBD1. This CDR3 contains 14 residues. J gave up 6 bases and V 4 bases, and 7 bases lay outside the gene matches. Germline V gene data show CDR1 as MGHDK and CDR2 as SYGVNS. CDR3 DNA sequence: TGTGCCAGCAGTGTTCGGACAGGGAGGGATGGCTACACCTTC. It codes for CASSVRTGRDGYTF.

This clonotype has just a few counts. This chain links TRBV5-1 with TRBJ2-2, with 10 positions matching TRBD1. V shed 2 bases and J 6 bases; nucleotides not matched to a gene: 4. The germline V gene encodes CDR1 SGHRS and CDR2 YFSETQ. CDR3 length equals 15 residues. CDR3 DNA: TGCGCCAGCAGCTTCCGGGACAGGGGCGCCGGGGAGCTGTTTTTT. This gives the protein CASSFRDRGAGELFF.